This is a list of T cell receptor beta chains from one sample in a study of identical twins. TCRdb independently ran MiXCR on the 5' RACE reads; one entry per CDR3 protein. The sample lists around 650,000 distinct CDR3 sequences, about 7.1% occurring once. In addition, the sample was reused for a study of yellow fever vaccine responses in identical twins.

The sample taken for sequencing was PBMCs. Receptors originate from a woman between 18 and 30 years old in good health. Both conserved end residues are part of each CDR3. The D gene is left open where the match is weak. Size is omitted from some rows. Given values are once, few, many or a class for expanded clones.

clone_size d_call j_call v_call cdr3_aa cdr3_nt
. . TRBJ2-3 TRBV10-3 CAAAWDVEDPMKQYF TGTGCCGCCGCTTGGGACGTAGAGGACCCGATGAAGCAGTATTTT
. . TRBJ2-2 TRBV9 CASSVVPGNTGELFF TGTGCCAGCAGCGTAGTTCCGGGGAACACCGGGGAGCTGTTTTTT
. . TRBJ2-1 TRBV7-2 CASSFGVGSYNEQFF TGTGCCAGCAGCTTTGGGGTCGGTTCCTACAATGAGCAGTTCTTC
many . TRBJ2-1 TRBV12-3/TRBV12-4 CASSLEQGNNEQFF TGTGCCAGCAGTCTCGAACAGGGAAACAATGAGCAGTTCTTC
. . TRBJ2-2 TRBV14 CASSQGAVGVGELFF TGTGCCAGCAGCCAAGGAGCGGTCGGGGTCGGGGAGCTGTTTTTT
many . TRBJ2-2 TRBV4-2 CASSQDSYGVNTGELFF TGTGCCAGCAGCCAAGATTCCTACGGGGTGAACACCGGGGAGCTGTTTTTT
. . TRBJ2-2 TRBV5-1 CASSLVLLIFGGLNTGELFF TGCGCCAGCAGCTTGGTCCTTTTGATCTTCGGGGGCTTGAACACCGGGGAGCTGTTTTTT
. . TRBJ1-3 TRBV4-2 CASSQETDPNTIYF TGTGCCAGCAGCCAAGAAACAGACCCAAACACCATATATTTT
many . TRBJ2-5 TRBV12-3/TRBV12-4 CASSSPGREETQYF TGTGCCAGCAGTTCCCCGGGCAGGGAAGAGACCCAGTACTTC
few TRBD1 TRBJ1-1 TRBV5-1 CASSFGRQGVTNTEAFF TGCGCCAGCAGCTTTGGCCGACAGGGAGTTACGAACACTGAAGCTTTCTTT
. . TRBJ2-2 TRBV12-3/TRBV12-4 CASSFRWGTGELFF TGTGCCAGCAGTTTCCGTTGGGGCACCGGGGAGCTGTTTTTT
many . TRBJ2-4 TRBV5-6 CASSFKSTVYDIQYF TGTGCCAGCAGCTTTAAGTCAACCGTATATGACATTCAGTACTTC
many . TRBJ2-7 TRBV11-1 CASSLARGTYEQYF TGTGCCAGCAGCTTAGCGCGTGGAACCTACGAGCAGTACTTC
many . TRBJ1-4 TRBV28 CASISQDPGEKLFF TGTGCCAGCATCTCCCAGGATCCGGGGGAAAAACTGTTTTTT
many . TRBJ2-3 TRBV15 CATSSLSLGSTDTQYF TGTGCCACCAGCAGTCTTAGCCTTGGGAGCACAGATACGCAGTATTTT
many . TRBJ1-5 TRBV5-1 CASSLGGGQNQPQHF TGCGCCAGCAGCTTGGGTGGGGGCCAGAATCAGCCCCAGCATTTT
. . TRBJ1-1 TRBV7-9 CASSFLEFVNTEAFF TGTGCCAGCAGCTTTTTAGAGTTCGTGAACACTGAAGCTTTCTTT
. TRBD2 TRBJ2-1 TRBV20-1 CSARADLAGGRYNEQFF TGCAGTGCTAGAGCGGATCTAGCGGGGGGCCGCTACAATGAGCAGTTCTTC
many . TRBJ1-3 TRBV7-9 CASSPSSGNTIYF TGTGCCAGCAGCCCGAGCTCTGGAAACACCATATATTTT
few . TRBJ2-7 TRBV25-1 CASSPLDGDPNPYEQYF TGTGCCAGCAGCCCTCTTGACGGTGACCCTAACCCCTACGAGCAGTACTTC
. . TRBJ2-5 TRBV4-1 CASSQTSRGEETQYF TGCGCCAGCAGCCAAACAAGCCGGGGCGAAGAGACCCAGTACTTC
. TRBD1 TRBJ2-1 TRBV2 CASRGQGGYNEQFF TGTGCCAGCAGAGGACAGGGGGGCTACAATGAGCAGTTCTTC
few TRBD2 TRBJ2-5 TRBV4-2 CASSQPTSGAQETQYF TGTGCCAGCAGCCAGCCGACTAGCGGGGCACAAGAGACCCAGTACTTC